The T cell receptor beta chain described here comes from a study of shared clonotypes between healthy human individuals. This clone has more than one count but fewer than ten. CDR3 length: 18 residues. Per the germline V gene, CDR1 is GTSNPN and CDR2 is SVGIG (reference sequence). V lost 3 bases and J lost 4, with 25 bases in between. Sequencing was performed with immunoSEQ multiplex PCR; in TCRdb, only in-frame clones are kept and a portion is missing. In the table there are roughly 1,000,000 clones, about 80% of which are singletons. The gene calls are TRBV30 and TRBJ1-5, with D tentatively TRBD1 (6 bases). This sequence originates from a young man in good health. Some clones in this sample may be carry-over from other donors' samples. The sequenced sample consisted of memory CD4+ T cells from PBMCs. Subset defined: CD45RA-negative fraction. The CDR3 here is CAWRHNPRGAGVNQPQHF. CDR3 DNA sequence: TGTGCCTGGAGGCACAACCCGAGGGGGGCAGGTGTTAATCAGCCCCAGCATTTT.